This TCR beta chain was observed in a study of STAT3 mutations in large granular lymphocyte leukemia (dated by TCRdb to about 2019). About the investigation overall: Roughly half of the T-LGLL patients who were sequenced longitudinally carried canonical activating STAT3 mutations. A couple of patients with natural killer LGL leukemia were also sequenced longitudinally as controls within the study. One or more immunosuppressive therapy regimens were given to more than half of T-LGLL patients, and hematologic response was seen in around two fifths of the treated patients. Serial deep sequencing of TCRbeta CDR3 and STAT3 was performed in patients with T-cell large granular lymphocyte leukemia to reconstruct clonal hierarchy and dynamics. Each patient was sequenced at an average of approximately 3.8 time points, ranging from 2 to 8 samplings. From an initial cohort of 200 to 250 LGL patients, about 17 representative T-LGLL cases were picked for longitudinal TCRbeta and STAT3 sequencing.

Broad study findings and their caveats: TCR clonotype switching after therapy was observed in about 35% of the 18 patients, and all newly emerging clones were found to be STAT3 wild type. Variable intervals between samplings and differing treatment regimens complicated linking therapy response to changes in TCR clonal burden. Persisting codominant clonotypes in some patients meant a small but highly pathogenic clone may have been missed. In several patients, dominant TCR clone burden exceeded STAT3 mutant burden, suggesting STAT3 mutation arose secondarily within a pre-expanded clone. At least one immunodominant TCRbeta clonotype was present in every T-LGLL patient, and multiple immunodominant subclonotypes appeared in about half of the T-LGLL patients. Because no samples were available when a clone first appeared, clonal expansion had to be inferred from samplings taken at other points.

An Illumina MiSeq was used to sequence the TCRbeta libraries, yielding an average of around 41,000 productive templates per sample. TCRbeta CDR3 libraries were generated with the immunoSEQ assay using multiplex PCR amplification. In the source study's methods: Repertoire diversity was calculated as previously defined, and values close to 0 indicated extremely monoclonal samples. TCRdb obtained this table from immuneACCESS and retained in-frame rearrangements with V and J assigned. These tables miss some clones; where compared with another copy, unresolved V genes account for less than half of the shortfall, and the remainder is unexplained. The DNA gave D and trimming, while V, J and clone size come from that table. The sample table shows 15,000 or so clones, and approximately 84% are seen once. The ten top clones hold roughly 8.1% of the sample. The CDR3 runs 15 residues from the cysteine to the phenylalanine. Of all the DNA, just the CDR3 is kept, 45 bases in frame from base 1. CDR1 and CDR2 were assigned from the germline V gene as SGHRS and YFSETQ. The junction shows trimming of 0 bases on V and 3 bases on J, plus 11 bases between the germline ends.

The same DNA, extracted from blood mononuclear cells, served for both TCR sequencing and STAT3 sequencing. Concerning this clone itself: Its antigen remains unidentified. Per-base qualities were not stored, and no clone one base away is much larger.

Recombination linked TRBV5-1 to TRBJ2-3; TRBD2 is possibly the D segment (5 matching bases). Material for sequencing was peripheral blood mononuclear cells. This receptor was identified in a man in his fifties with T-cell large granular lymphocyte leukemia. Some clones in this sample may be carry-over from other donors' samples. The age is the age at diagnosis. The nucleotides are TGCGCCAGCAGCTTGGTCGGGGTACGGACAGATACGCAGTATTTT. Its translation is CASSLVGVRTDTQYF.